The present TCR beta chain was sequenced within a study of cytomegalovirus exposure and HLA in healthy donors. The PCR was carried out with 60 Vbeta primers and 13 Jbeta primers. Method: immunoSEQ multiplex PCR; TCRdb's copy keeps in-frame clones and lacks some. The data show around 150,000 clones, under 85% seen once. The junction had 7 bases not matched to a gene; V was cut back by 4 bases and J by 5 bases. The CDR3 has 15 residues. Germline loops: CDR1 SGHRS, CDR2 YFSETQ. The chain uses TRBV5-1 and TRBJ1-4, with TRBD1 matching 8 bases. Sequencing was performed on PBMCs. This TCR was sampled from a woman aged 25-40 years in good health and CMV-seronegative. This CDR3 reads CASSIRTGRNEKLFF. The CDR3 nucleotides are TGCGCCAGCAGCATTCGGACAGGGCGCAATGAAAAACTGTTTTTT.